The clone carrying this TCR beta chain was found a few times. This sample was taken from a study of CD8+ T cells in alopecia areata. Treatment: oral pan-JAK inhibitor, 5-10 mg twice daily. Per germline, CDR1 MNHEY and CDR2 SMNVEV (reference sequence). J lost 2 bases, V lost 9 bases, and 2 bases had no gene match. The CDR3 consists of 13 residues. RNA was extracted and reverse transcribed into cDNA as the sequencing template. The method was immunoSEQ multiplex PCR; TCRdb's version includes in-frame clones alone and lacks a portion of them. The sample yields more than 90,000 clones, around 60% seen once.

This sequence originates from a human donor with alopecia areata. V and J are TRBV27 and TRBJ1-5, with 9 bases that match TRBD1. Source: CD8+ T cells sorted from blood, taken at week 4, from a patient treated with tofacitinib. CDR3 sequence: CASWTGGNQPQHF. The CDR3 DNA is TGTGCCAGTTGGACAGGGGGCAATCAGCCCCAGCATTTT.